The clone carrying this TCR beta chain was found a few times. The antigen remains unidentified. All of the isolated RNA was reverse transcribed, so expressed TCRB transcripts were sequenced. The method was immunoSEQ multiplex PCR; TCRdb's version includes in-frame clones alone and lacks a portion of them. The sample has 350,000 to 450,000 clones; around 14% are singletons. The data originate from a study of beta chain features in type 1 diabetes. Study outcomes and limitations: TCRB CDR3s from Type 1 diabetes patients were moderately but significantly shorter in all four CD4+ subsets. Cells with high TCR expression could be over-represented by cDNA sequencing.

Sequencing was done on a sample of naive CD4+ T cells from blood. The source is a man aged 25-45 years in good health.

CDR3 protein: CSARAGAEAFF. DNA for the CDR3: TGCAGTGCTAGGGCGGGCGCTGAAGCTTTCTTT. The J gene is TRBJ1-1, the V gene TRBV20-1; D gene uncertain. CDR1 DFQATT and CDR2 SNEGSKA come from the germline V gene (reference sequence). Trimming took off 3 bases at V and 6 bases at J, with 8 bases between the two ends. There are 11 residues in the CDR3.